What follows are 32 T cell receptor beta chains derived from one specimen sequenced in a study of T-cell reconstitution after alpha-beta-depleted transplantation in children. Unique molecular identifiers were used in preparing the TCRbeta library. TCRdb redid the calling of the PCR reads with MiXCR, one entry per CDR3 protein. Of about 98,000 distinct CDR3 sequences listed, more than 20% were seen once; the top ten hold about 22%. Material: PBMCs, obtained before TCRalphabeta/CD19-depleted stem cell transplant. These receptors were collected from a boy aged 2 to 9 with acute lymphoblastic leukemia, due to receive a stem cell transplant.

The CDR3 loop is CSASRRAGTGELFF. CDR3 nucleotides: TGCAGTGCTTCGCGGAGGGCTGGTACCGGGGAGCTGTTTTTT. V is TRBV20-1 and J is TRBJ2-2; maybe TRBD2 (6 bases). This CDR3 is 14 amino acids long. CDR1 DFQATT and CDR2 SNEGSKA come from the germline V gene (reference sequence). Trimming removed 5 bases at V and 5 bases at J, with 15 bases between.

There are many counts of this clonotype. This rearrangement joins TRBV20-1 to TRBJ2-1; D is perhaps TRBD2 (6 bases). The germline V gene encodes CDR1 DFQATT and CDR2 SNEGSKA (reference sequence). V shed 1 base and J shed 7 bases, with 17 bases lying between them. The CDR3 consists of 15 residues. The CDR3 nucleotides read TGCAGTGCTAGAGTCGGCGGAGGGGCCTCGAATGAGCAGTTCTTC. Translation: CSARVGGGASNEQFF.

This chain connects TRBV6-1 to TRBJ1-6; 9 bases fit TRBD1. Germline CDR1 MNHNS, CDR2 SASEGT. J lost 0 bases, V lost 2 bases, and 8 bases had no gene match. The CDR3 is 19 amino acids. CDR3 nucleotide sequence: TGTGCCAGCAGTGAATGGGGGACAGGGTCTTACTCCTATAATTCACCCCTCCACTTT. This encodes CASSEWGTGSYSYNSPLHF.

The V call is TRBV19, the J call TRBJ2-1; 14 bases line up with TRBD2. The CDR3 covers 15 residues. The J segment lost 8 bases and the V segment lost 5 bases, leaving 5 bases of the junction unmatched. In germline, CDR1 is LNHDA, CDR2 SQIVND (reference sequence). DNA for the CDR3: TGTGCCAGTAGTTCTCCGGGACTAGCGGGGGATGAGCAGTTCTTC. It yields the protein CASSSPGLAGDEQFF.

This clonotype was seen a few times. V gene TRBV29-1 combines with J gene TRBJ2-5, with 7 positions matching TRBD2. The CDR3 covers 13 residues. Germline CDR1 SQVTM, CDR2 ANQGSEA. V dropped 4 bases and J dropped 5; count of bases not matched to a gene: 7. The CDR3 is CSVASGGGETQYF. CDR3 bases: TGCAGCGTTGCTAGCGGAGGAGGGGAGACCCAGTACTTC.

This sequence joins TRBV7-3 and TRBJ2-1, with 7 positions matching TRBD2. Trimming at V came to 2 bases and at J to 3 bases, leaving 7 bases not matched to a gene. Germline V gives CDR1 SGHTA, CDR2 FQGTGA. The CDR3 has 16 residues. The CDR3 sequence is CASSLGGDLFYNEQFF. The CDR3 nucleotides are TGTGCCAGCAGCTTAGGGGGGGACTTATTCTACAATGAGCAGTTCTTC.

The chain has TRBV10-1 and TRBJ2-5; perhaps TRBD2 as D (5 bases). This CDR3 has 14 residues. The germline CDR1 and CDR2 sequences are WNHNN and SYGVQD (reference sequence). Trimming took off 2 bases at V and 5 bases at J, with 12 bases between the two ends. The CDR3 nucleotides are TGCGCCAGCAGTGAGGAGGGTCCCTTTGAGACCCAGTACTTC. Amino acid sequence: CASSEEGPFETQYF.

V usage is TRBV27 and J usage is TRBJ2-7; TRBD1 aligns across 9 bases. CDR1 MNHEY and CDR2 SMNVEV come from the germline V gene (reference sequence). The CDR3 sequence is 14 residues long. J lost 5 bases, V lost 7 bases, and 9 bases had no gene match. CDR3 sequence: CASTAGTGLNEQYF. CDR3 in DNA: TGTGCCAGCACCGCGGGGACAGGGCTCAACGAGCAGTACTTC.

The V call is TRBV7-8, the J call TRBJ2-5; D is perhaps TRBD2 (5 bases). Trimming cost V 8 bases and J 2 bases, with 9 bases left between them. Germline CDR1 is SGHVS and CDR2 is FQNEAQ. This CDR3 has 12 residues. Written as DNA, the CDR3 is TGTGCCAGCGGGGAGCGGCAAGAGACCCAGTACTTC. This sequence encodes CASGERQETQYF.

This chain links TRBV20-1 with TRBJ2-3; D unclear. The CDR3 extends over 14 amino acids. The ends were cut back, 3 bases at V and 4 bases at J, with 14 bases in the middle. The germline V gene encodes CDR1 DFQATT and CDR2 SNEGSKA (reference sequence). CDR3 coding DNA: TGCAGTGCTAGGCCCCCCGTTGTGGCAGATACGCAGTATTTT. Protein product: CSARPPVVADTQYF.

The table lists this clonotype with many counts. This chain links TRBV12-3 or TRBV12-4 with TRBJ2-1; 11 bases agree with TRBD1. The V gene end was trimmed by 8 bases and the J gene end by 7 bases; junction bases not matched to a gene: 1. This CDR3 is 12 amino acids long. In DNA, the CDR3 is TGTGCCAGCGGGGACAGGGGGAATGAGCAGTTCTTC. Its protein product is CASGDRGNEQFF.

The J gene is TRBJ1-1, the V gene TRBV9; the match to TRBD1 covers 7 bases. Per germline, CDR1 SGDLS and CDR2 YYNGEE. With 0 bases clipped from V and 6 bases from J, the junction kept 8 bases outside the gene matches. The CDR3 extends over 15 amino acids. CDR3 region: CASSVGEGAYAEAFF. The CDR3 DNA sequence: TGTGCCAGCAGCGTAGGGGAGGGGGCTTACGCTGAAGCTTTCTTT.

J is TRBJ2-1 and V is TRBV20-1; TRBD2 aligns across 9 bases. After removal of 7 bases from V and 0 bases from J, the junction contained 16 bases not matched to a gene. This CDR3 spans 18 amino acids. CDR1 and CDR2 (germline): DFQATT, SNEGSKA (reference sequence). The CDR3 nucleotides read TGCAGTGTCAGACCGGGACTAGCATATCGAAGCTCCTACAATGAGCAGTTCTTC. As protein: CSVRPGLAYRSSYNEQFF.

The CDR3: CASRRQRSVAETQYF. The CDR3 nucleotides read TGTGCCAGCAGGCGGCAGCGGAGTGTAGCCGAGACCCAGTACTTC. The chain uses TRBV3-1 and TRBJ2-5, with a possible D match to TRBD2 (5 bases). V was clipped by 6 bases and J by 5 bases, with 19 bases between them. Germline V gene sequence: CDR1 LGHDT, CDR2 YNNKEL (reference sequence). CDR3 size: 15 residues.

As to this clonotype: A much larger clonotype is one base distant, so this may be a read error. This chain's CDR3 is CASSRLSGTYYEPYF. Written as DNA, the CDR3 is TGTGCCAGCAGCCGGTTATCCGGGACATACTACGAGCCGTACTTC. The genes are TRBV3-1 and TRBJ2-7; D is possibly TRBD1 (6 bases). CDR1 and CDR2 (germline): LGHDT, YNNKEL (reference sequence). This CDR3 spans 15 amino acids.

This clonotype was picked up many times. This rearrangement joins TRBV20-1 to TRBJ1-2, with 10 bases that match TRBD1. Germline CDR1 and CDR2: DFQATT and SNEGSKA (reference sequence). This CDR3 has 15 amino acids. The V segment lost 3 bases and the J segment 3 bases; nucleotides outside the gene matches: 7. The CDR3: CSASTRQGAYYGYTF. In DNA form, the CDR3 reads TGCAGTGCTAGTACTCGACAGGGGGCTTACTATGGCTACACCTTC.

The chain employs TRBV29-1 and TRBJ1-5; D is ambiguous. Germline-derived CDR1 and CDR2 are SQVTM and ANQGSEA. Trimming left V 4 bases short and J 5 bases short, with 12 bases between. CDR3 length: 13 residues. As DNA, the CDR3 is TGCAGCGTTGCGGGGAAAAGGGATCAGCCCCAGCATTTT. As protein: CSVAGKRDQPQHF.

This clonotype was seen more than once but under ten times. This rearrangement joins TRBV3-1 to TRBJ2-5; D perhaps matches TRBD2 (6 bases). Trimming stripped 0 bases from V and 7 bases from J, with 12 bases between. From germline, CDR1 is LGHDT and CDR2 YNNKEL (reference sequence). The CDR3 spans 14 residues. CDR3: CASSQDGGWRTQYF. CDR3 sequence (DNA): TGTGCCAGCAGCCAAGACGGGGGATGGAGGACCCAGTACTTC.

CDR3 residues: CASTSGTGGYEQYF. The CDR3 nucleotides are TGTGCCAGCACCTCCGGGACAGGGGGCTACGAGCAGTACTTC. The V and J genes are TRBV3-1 and TRBJ2-7; 11 nucleotides match TRBD1. The CDR3 loop spans 14 amino acids. The trim removed 7 bases at V and 3 bases at J, leaving 5 bases unmatched. The germline V gene has CDR1 LGHDT and CDR2 YNNKEL (reference sequence).

In this sample, this clonotype turned up a few times. The genes are TRBV28 and TRBJ2-7; 7 bases are a match to TRBD1. Germline V gene lookup returns CDR1 MDHEN and CDR2 SYDVKM. Trimming cost V 6 bases and J 5 bases; bases outside gene matches: 7. The CDR3 runs 13 residues. The CDR3: CASRLQGEHEQYF. Here the CDR3 DNA reads TGTGCCAGCAGGCTGCAGGGGGAGCACGAGCAGTACTTC.

V is TRBV7-9 and J is TRBJ2-7, with 7 bases matching TRBD1. This CDR3 has 15 amino acids. Losses at the gene ends were 2 bases for V and 3 bases for J; bases not matched to a gene: 7. Germline V gene data show CDR1 as SEHNR and CDR2 as FQNEAQ (reference sequence). CDR3 bases: TGTGCCAGCAGCTTACGGGACAGTAAAGTCTACGAGCAGTACTTC. It encodes CASSLRDSKVYEQYF.

The gene calls are TRBV27 and TRBJ2-1; D perhaps matches TRBD1 (6 bases). Trimming took off 6 bases at V and 9 bases at J, with 18 bases between the two ends. This CDR3 contains 14 residues. Germline V gene data show CDR1 as MNHEY and CDR2 as SMNVEV (reference sequence). CDR3 DNA: TGTGCCAGCAGCCTGGGGGCCGGGGTGAGTGAGCAGTTCTTC. It encodes CASSLGAGVSEQFF.

The chain combines TRBV27 with TRBJ2-6; 7 bases align to TRBD1. In germline, CDR1 is MNHEY, CDR2 SMNVEV (reference sequence). This CDR3 contains 16 residues. The junction had 1 base not matched to a gene; V was cut back by 0 bases and J by 2 bases. CDR3 sequence reads: CASSLSQGTGANVLTF. In DNA form, the CDR3 reads TGTGCCAGCAGTTTATCACAGGGGACTGGGGCCAACGTCCTGACTTTC.

The chain employs TRBV5-1 and TRBJ2-2; 9 positions match TRBD2. Looked up from germline, CDR1 is SGHRS and CDR2 is YFSETQ. Unmatched junction bases numbered 13, after V lost 0 bases and J lost 7 bases. CDR3 length: 18 amino acids. The CDR3 DNA is TGCGCCAGCAGCTTGGTCCTGACTAGCGGAGGGGCCGGCGGGGAGCTGTTTTTT. It is translated as CASSLVLTSGGAGGELFF.

CDR3 sequence reads: CATAPGQGEQPQHF. Here the CDR3 DNA reads TGTGCCACTGCCCCTGGACAGGGGGAGCAGCCCCAGCATTTT. This sequence joins TRBV6-1 and TRBJ1-5; 10 nucleotides agree with TRBD1. Germline CDR1 reads MNHNS; CDR2 reads SASEGT. The CDR3 is made up of 14 amino acids. Germline trimming cut 10 bases from V and 7 bases from J; bases unmatched to any gene: 10.

This clonotype was observed a handful of times. The chain combines TRBV7-2 with TRBJ2-2; 9 nucleotides match TRBD1. V lost 5 bases to trimming and J lost 7 bases; unmatched junction nucleotides: 5. Germline CDR1 SGHTA, CDR2 FQGNSA. There are 14 residues in the CDR3. DNA of the CDR3: TGTGCCAGCAGCGCCGGGACAGGGAACGGGGAGCTGTTTTTT. The encoded protein is CASSAGTGNGELFF.

The J gene is TRBJ2-1, the V gene TRBV27; 10 positions agree with TRBD2. In germline, CDR1 is MNHEY, CDR2 SMNVEV (reference sequence). This CDR3 has 17 residues. V gave up 7 bases and J gave up 7 bases; unmatched junction bases: 16. Here the CDR3 DNA reads TGTGCCAGCACCACCAGACCAACTAGCGGGATCGGTAATGAGCAGTTCTTC. Translating gives CASTTRPTSGIGNEQFF.

There are a few counts of this clonotype. This rearrangement joins TRBV29-1 to TRBJ1-4, with TRBD1 as a possible D gene (6 bases). The CDR3 extends over 11 amino acids. The germline V gene encodes CDR1 SQVTM and CDR2 ANQGSEA. With 6 bases removed from V and 8 bases from J, the gap between germline ends came to 10 bases. DNA for the CDR3: TGCAGCGTGTTTCAGGGGGAAAAACTGTTTTTT. Protein sequence: CSVFQGEKLFF. Full variable domain (rest looked up from reference TRBV29-1 and TRBJ1-4): SAVISQKPSRDICQRGTSLTIQCQVDSQVTMMFWYRQQPGQSLTLIATANQGSEATYESGFVIDKFPISRPNLTFSTLTVSNMSPEDSSIYLCSVFQGEKLFFGSGTQLSVL.

This chain links TRBV9 with TRBJ2-7; D gene unclear. Trimming took 0 bases from V and 3 from J, leaving 10 bases between them. Germline V gene sequence: CDR1 SGDLS, CDR2 YYNGEE. The CDR3 runs to 14 residues. CDR3 bases: TGTGCCAGCAGCGTAGAAGACGCGTTCTACGAGCAGTACTTC. It specifies CASSVEDAFYEQYF. Filled out from reference TRBV9 and TRBJ2-7, the complete variable domain reads DSGVTQTPKHLITATGQRVTLRCSPRSGDLSVYWYQQSLDQGLQFLIQYYNGEERAKGNILERFSAQQFPDLHSELNLSSLELGDSALYFCASSVEDAFYEQYFGPGTRLTVT.

In its sample, this clonotype was seen a few times. The chain joins TRBV7-2 to TRBJ2-7; 9 nucleotides align to TRBD2. Germline V gene lookup returns CDR1 SGHTA and CDR2 FQGNSA. Trimming removed 0 bases from V and 7 bases from J; junction bases left unmatched: 7. This CDR3 is built from 15 residues. The CDR3 is CASSLAASGAEEQYF. CDR3 in DNA: TGTGCCAGCAGCTTAGCGGCTAGCGGGGCTGAGGAGCAGTACTTC.

A few counts support this clonotype. The chain couples TRBV7-9 to TRBJ2-1; tentatively, D is TRBD1 or TRBD2 (5 bases each). With 1 base removed from V and 6 bases from J, the gap between germline ends came to 13 bases. Germline CDR1 SEHNR, CDR2 FQNEAQ (reference sequence). The CDR3 has 15 residues. DNA of the CDR3: TGTGCCAGCAGCTTAGGACCGGGGCCCCTCAATGAGCAGTTCTTC. Its translation: CASSLGPGPLNEQFF. Full variable domain (rest looked up from reference TRBV7-9 and TRBJ2-1): DTGVSQNPRHKITKRGQNVTFRCDPISEHNRLYWYRQTLGQGPEFLTYFQNEAQLEKSRLLSDRFSAERPKGSFSTLEIQRTEQGDSAMYLCASSLGPGPLNEQFFGPGTRLTVL.

The rearrangement links TRBV5-5 to TRBJ1-1; tentatively, D is TRBD1 (5 bases). Trimming took off 2 bases at V and 4 bases at J, with 9 bases between the two ends. The CDR3 is 13 residues long. The germline V gene has CDR1 SGHKS and CDR2 YYEKEE (reference sequence). The CDR3 protein is CASSFQGATEAFF. The CDR3, as DNA: TGTGCCAGCAGCTTCCAGGGTGCCACTGAAGCTTTCTTT.